This TCR beta chain was retrieved from a study of cytomegalovirus exposure and HLA in healthy donors. Study observations and caveats: What was likely a sequencing artifact was a cluster of highly shared sequence variants. Upon later analysis, HLA-associated TCR beta chains proved more clonally expanded than other, equally common chains. CMV serostatus was the sole immune exposure information available.

In regard to this clone: What it recognizes is unknown.

PCR primers comprised 60 Vbeta and 13 Jbeta primers. Some clones are missing from TCRdb's copy, which holds only in-frame ones; the method was immunoSEQ multiplex PCR. In the table there are some 220,000 clones, around 80% of which are singletons. Trimming pared 0 bases from V and 0 bases from J, leaving 11 bases between. The germline V gene encodes CDR1 SQVTM and CDR2 ANQGSEA. The CDR3 has 15 residues. Sequencing was done on a sample of PBMCs. The chain carries TRBV29-1 and TRBJ1-2; D is uncertain. The origin of this receptor is a boy younger than 18 in good health and CMV-seronegative. CDR3 sequence reads: CSVEDPPGTNYGYTF. The DNA for the CDR3 is TGCAGCGTTGAAGATCCCCCAGGCACTAACTATGGCTACACCTTC.